Each of the 29 T cell receptor beta chains below was sequenced from the same sample in a study of T cells after yellow fever vaccination. TCRdb independently ran MiXCR on the 5' RACE reads; one entry per CDR3 protein. The repertoire has approximately 580,000 distinct CDR3 sequences, about 17% of them found once; the top ten carry roughly 17%. The source was PBMCs, collected 5 days after the first yellow fever vaccination. All receptors derive from a man in his late teens or twenties who received the YFV17D yellow fever vaccine.

This clonotype was recorded only once. V and J are TRBV3-1 and TRBJ1-1, with D perhaps TRBD1 (5 bases). Germline V gene data show CDR1 as LGHDT and CDR2 as YNNKEL (reference sequence). This CDR3 is 14 amino acids long. V lost 1 base and J 1 base, leaving 7 bases between the germline ends. The CDR3 region has the DNA TGTGCCAGCAGCCAAGCCGGGGCGAACACTGAAGCTTTCTTT. Translating it yields CASSQAGANTEAFF.

A few counts support this clonotype. V usage is TRBV6-6 and J usage is TRBJ1-1, with TRBD1 as a possible D gene (5 bases). Germline loops: CDR1 MNHNY, CDR2 SVGAGI (reference sequence). This CDR3 is built from 13 residues. V lost 5 bases, J lost 4 bases, and 11 bases lay in between. The CDR3 DNA follows: TGTGCCAGCAGTCAGGGTTTTGGCACTGAAGCTTTCTTT. This encodes CASSQGFGTEAFF.

V usage is TRBV12-3 or TRBV12-4 and J usage is TRBJ1-4; 7 positions match TRBD1. V shed 6 bases and J 7 bases; nucleotides not matched to a gene: 8. The CDR3 is 14 amino acids. Written as DNA, the CDR3 is TGTGCCAGCAGCCGGGACAGCCTGGTTGAAAAACTGTTTTTT. Encoded protein: CASSRDSLVEKLFF.

This clonotype was seen many times. The CDR3 reads CASSTPKDTQYF. The CDR3 region has the DNA TGCGCCAGCAGCACCCCGAAGGATACGCAGTATTTT. V gene TRBV5-1 combines with J gene TRBJ2-3; D is uncertain. V was shortened by 4 bases and J by 6 bases, with 9 bases between the two germline ends. The CDR3 runs 12 residues. The V gene's germline CDR1 is SGHRS and CDR2 YFSETQ.

This clonotype appeared a few times. This rearrangement joins TRBV21-1 to TRBJ1-1. TRBV21-1 is deemed a pseudogene. This CDR3 spans 15 amino acids. CDR3 protein: CASSKAGRVNTEAFF. The CDR3 DNA reads TGTGCCAGCAGCAAAGCTGGCAGAGTGAACACTGAAGCTTTCTTT.

This clonotype came up a few times. The rearrangement uses TRBV7-8 and TRBJ1-3, with TRBD1 as a possible D gene (6 bases). Trimming stripped 6 bases from V and 0 bases from J, with 12 bases between. CDR3 length: 15 residues. Germline CDR1 is SGHVS and CDR2 is FQNEAQ. The CDR3 loop reads CASRETGASGNTIYF. CDR3 sequence (DNA): TGTGCCAGCAGGGAGACAGGCGCCTCTGGAAACACCATATATTTT.

J is TRBJ1-5 and V is TRBV28; D uncertain. The germline V gene has CDR1 MDHEN and CDR2 SYDVKM. The V gene lost 8 bases and the J gene lost 3 bases, with 11 bases spanning the gap. This CDR3 contains 13 residues. The CDR3 spells CASHWVDNQPQHF. CDR3 nucleotide sequence: TGTGCCAGCCATTGGGTGGACAATCAGCCCCAGCATTTT.

In its sample, this clonotype was seen a few times. The V gene is TRBV20-1, the J gene TRBJ1-1; 7 nucleotides line up with TRBD1. The CDR3 spans 13 residues. Germline-derived CDR1 and CDR2 are DFQATT and SNEGSKA (reference sequence). Trimming took 5 bases from V and 0 from J; bases not matched to a gene: 3. DNA of the CDR3: TGCAGTGCTCCGGGACAGCTGAACACTGAAGCTTTCTTT. It specifies CSAPGQLNTEAFF.

Only a few counts were recorded for this clonotype. The V gene is TRBV4-3, the J gene TRBJ2-3; 7 positions match TRBD2. CDR3 length: 18 residues. CDR1 and CDR2 (germline): LGHNA, YSLEER. The ends lost 2 bases at V and 2 bases at J; junction bases unmatched: 13. The CDR3 sequence: CASSQSGGGLTNTDTQYF. The CDR3 DNA is TGCGCCAGCAGCCAAAGCGGCGGGGGACTGACGAACACAGATACGCAGTATTTT.

The rearrangement links TRBV5-1 to TRBJ1-2, with no clear D. This CDR3 is built from 13 residues. The V end was cut by 0 bases, the J end by 7 bases, with 10 bases between. Germline V gives CDR1 SGHRS, CDR2 YFSETQ. CDR3 amino acids: CASSLADFSGYTF. DNA of the CDR3: TGCGCCAGCAGCTTGGCTGACTTCTCTGGCTACACCTTC.

The rearrangement links TRBV7-8 to TRBJ2-2, with TRBD1 as a possible D gene (5 bases). The germline CDR1 and CDR2 sequences are SGHVS and FQNEAQ. V shed 2 bases and J shed 7 bases, with 14 bases lying between them. This CDR3 has 15 amino acids. CDR3 residues: CASSLRGQGSGELFF. CDR3 nucleotide sequence: TGTGCCAGCAGCTTAAGGGGTCAGGGTAGCGGGGAGCTGTTTTTT.

This clonotype was seen only a few times. The chain combines TRBV7-9 with TRBJ1-5; D is perhaps TRBD1 (5 bases). CDR3 size: 16 residues. The germline CDR1 and CDR2 sequences are SEHNR and FQNEAQ (reference sequence). Between the trimmed V and J ends, which lost 7 bases and 2 bases, there was a span of 18 bases. The CDR3 sequence: CASTAPRPGRNQPQHF. The DNA of the CDR3 is TGTGCCAGCACCGCCCCTCGGCCAGGGCGCAATCAGCCCCAGCATTTT.

This clonotype was recorded a few times. V gene TRBV7-2 combines with J gene TRBJ2-7; D ambiguous. Trimming pared 1 base from V and 2 bases from J, leaving 9 bases between. The CDR3 runs 14 residues. Germline assignment: CDR1 SGHTA and CDR2 FQGNSA. In nucleotides, the CDR3 is TGTGCCAGCAGCTTAGGCAGTATCACCTACGAGCAGTACGTC. This codes for CASSLGSITYEQYV.

This clonotype was seen a handful of times. The CDR3 protein is CASRPATGAYEQYF. Written as DNA, the CDR3 is TGTGCCAGCAGGCCTGCCACTGGGGCCTACGAGCAGTACTTC. This chain joins TRBV5-4 and TRBJ2-7, with unresolved D. Trimming pared 5 bases from V and 2 bases from J, leaving 14 bases between. The germline CDR1 and CDR2 sequences are SGHNT and YYREEE (reference sequence). The length of the CDR3 is 14 residues.

The sample holds a few counts of this clonotype. DNA of the CDR3: TGCAGTGCCCCAGCACGGGGAGGTGGAAACACCATATATTTT. Its translation is CSAPARGGGNTIYF. The rearrangement joins TRBV20-1 to TRBJ1-3; D uncertain. CDR3 size: 14 residues. V gave up 6 bases and J gave up 3 bases, with 15 bases separating them. The V gene's germline CDR1 is DFQATT and CDR2 SNEGSKA (reference sequence).

This clonotype came up once. This chain connects TRBV6-5 to TRBJ1-6; D is undetermined. The CDR3 runs 19 residues. Trimming shortened V by 2 bases and J by 0 bases, and 17 bases separated the two germline ends. Germline lookup yields CDR1 MNHEY and CDR2 SVGAGI. Written as DNA, the CDR3 is TGTGCCAGCAGTTACAGGGCCTTAATGAAGAGCTCCTATAATTCACCCCTCCACTTT. Translating gives CASSYRALMKSSYNSPLHF.

The rearrangement uses TRBV4-1 and TRBJ2-1, with 9 bases fitting TRBD2. J lost 3 bases, V lost 4 bases, and 10 bases had no gene match. The germline V gene encodes CDR1 MGHRA and CDR2 YSYEKL. The CDR3 spans 17 residues. CDR3 residues: CASSPRPGLALYNEQFF. In DNA form, the CDR3 reads TGCGCCAGCAGCCCGCGACCGGGACTAGCTCTCTACAATGAGCAGTTCTTC.

The chain has TRBV5-6 and TRBJ2-7; 8 nucleotides align to TRBD2. J lost 4 bases, V lost 1 base, and 4 bases had no gene match. CDR3 length equals 14 residues. The germline V gene has CDR1 SGHDT and CDR2 YYEEEE. The CDR3 sequence is CASSLQRGFYEQYV. The CDR3 bases are TGTGCCAGCAGCTTGCAGCGGGGGTTTTACGAGCAGTACGTC.

This clonotype has more than one count but fewer than ten. The chain couples TRBV5-4 to TRBJ2-4; maybe TRBD1 (6 bases). This CDR3 has 14 residues. The V end lost 4 bases, the J end lost 8 bases, and 16 bases lay between the germline ends. The V gene's germline CDR1 is SGHNT and CDR2 YYREEE (reference sequence). CDR3 in DNA: TGTGCCAGCAGCATCCCAGGGGATGGTGACATTCAGTACTTC. Amino acid sequence: CASSIPGDGDIQYF.

This clonotype was detected only once. The chain has TRBV5-6 and TRBJ2-1; 7 bases match TRBD2. CDR1 SGHDT and CDR2 YYEEEE come from the germline V gene. Losses at the gene ends were 6 bases for V and 10 bases for J; bases not matched to a gene: 10. The CDR3 extends over 13 amino acids. The CDR3 loop reads CASTGDYQWEQFF. The CDR3 DNA reads TGTGCCAGCACCGGGGACTATCAGTGGGAGCAGTTCTTC.

V is TRBV2 and J is TRBJ1-3; D is uncertain. Germline V gene sequence: CDR1 SNHLY, CDR2 FYNNEI. Trimming pared 3 bases from V and 7 bases from J, leaving 13 bases between. CDR3 length: 14 residues. Here the CDR3 DNA reads TGTGCCAGCAGTGACCGGGGAAGTGTCAACACCATATATTTT. It specifies CASSDRGSVNTIYF.

In this sample, this clonotype turned up a few times. The V and J genes are TRBV27 and TRBJ1-3; D is uncertain. The germline gives CDR1 MNHEY, CDR2 SMNVEV (reference sequence). This CDR3 region has 18 residues. Between the trimmed V and J ends, which lost 5 bases and 0 bases, there was a span of 20 bases. This CDR3 is CASSPEPLAESSGNTIYF. The CDR3 nucleotides read TGTGCCAGCAGTCCTGAACCCTTGGCGGAGAGCTCTGGAAACACCATATATTTT.

This clonotype has just a few counts. The chain carries TRBV20-1 and TRBJ2-1; D is undetermined. Germline V gene sequence: CDR1 DFQATT, CDR2 SNEGSKA (reference sequence). V was cut by 6 bases and J by 4 bases, with 19 bases left in between. The CDR3 loop spans 15 amino acids. CDR3 in amino acids: CSATNTDGVYNEQFF. CDR3 nucleotide sequence: TGCAGTGCAACTAACACAGACGGAGTTTACAATGAGCAGTTCTTC.

This clonotype was seen only a few times. The chain combines TRBV6-2 or TRBV6-3 with TRBJ2-7; TRBD2 aligns across 14 bases. V shed 6 bases, J shed 7 bases, and the junction held 14 bases outside the gene matches. Germline V CDR1 and CDR2: MNHEY, SVGEGT. This CDR3 has 17 amino acids. CDR3 bases: TGTGCCAGCAGACCGGGACTAGCGGGGGCGCTTTCAGAGGAGCAGTACGTC. Its translation: CASRPGLAGALSEEQYV.

The genes are TRBV28 and TRBJ1-5; 9 bases fit TRBD1. CDR3 length equals 16 residues. J gave up 3 bases and V 5 bases, and 8 bases lay outside the gene matches. Germline values: CDR1 MDHEN, CDR2 SYDVKM. Here the CDR3 reads CASSTHRTGVNQPQHF. CDR3 nucleotides: TGTGCCAGCAGTACCCACCGGACAGGGGTCAATCAGCCCCAGCATTTT.

This clonotype turned up a few times. The V gene is TRBV7-6, the J gene TRBJ2-7, with TRBD2 matching over 8 bases. The CDR3 totals 17 residues. Losses at the gene ends were 0 bases for V and 7 bases for J; bases not matched to a gene: 14. Looked up from germline, CDR1 is SGHVS and CDR2 is FNYEAQ. The CDR3 bases are TGTGCCAGCAGCTTAGCGGGTTGGCGGGGGGTTTCTCAAGAGCAGTACTTC. Translation: CASSLAGWRGVSQEQYF.

The chain employs TRBV5-1 and TRBJ1-2; D is undetermined. Germline V gene lookup returns CDR1 SGHRS and CDR2 YFSETQ. Trimming took 1 base from V and 2 from J, leaving 12 bases between them. The CDR3 length is 15 residues. CDR3 in amino acids: CASSLLDRRNYGYTF. CDR3 sequence (DNA): TGCGCCAGCAGCTTGTTGGACCGCCGAAACTATGGCTACACCTTC.

The chain has TRBV7-2 and TRBJ2-6, with no clear D. The CDR3 totals 14 residues. Germline assignment: CDR1 SGHTA and CDR2 FQGNSA. Trimming pared 5 bases from V and 3 bases from J, leaving 8 bases between. In nucleotides, the CDR3 is TGTGCCAGCAGCCCCATCGTTGGGGCCAACGTCCTGACTTTC. Translated, it gives CASSPIVGANVLTF.

The chain combines TRBV3-1 with TRBJ2-3; 12 positions agree with TRBD2. The CDR3 runs to 17 residues. In germline, CDR1 is LGHDT, CDR2 YNNKEL (reference sequence). V lost 0 bases and J lost 3; bases outside the gene matches: 4. DNA for the CDR3: TGTGCCAGCAGCCAAGACGGGACTAGCGGGTTAACAGATACGCAGTATTTT. Amino acids: CASSQDGTSGLTDTQYF.